This T cell receptor beta chain was sequenced during a study of regulatory T cells in long-lasting Graves disease. Across the whole study: New Graves' disease cases had less than 3 months of antithyroid drugs.

Building of the TCR beta libraries involved iRepertoire HTBI primers and Arm-PCR of CDR3 regions. TCRdb reprocessed the multiplex PCR reads with MiXCR, giving one entry per CDR3 protein. This table holds 440,000 or so distinct CDR3 sequences, around 17% found once. This clonotype was counted many times. In germline, CDR1 is SNHLY, CDR2 FYNNEI. Trimming left V 6 bases short and J 4 bases short, with 15 bases between. The CDR3 spans 15 residues. Described time point: newly diagnosed GD, antithyroid drugs for less than 3 months. PBMCs provided the RNA from which the TCR library was made. This same sample was also taken into another study, of T cells in Graves' hyperthyroidism and ophthalmopathy. As reported in that work: With the HTBI primer set, the TCR CDR3 went through a first round of RT-PCR.

This material consisted of peripheral blood mononuclear cells (PBMCs), taken at new diagnosis, from a patient treated with antithyroid drugs. The rearrangement joins TRBV2 to TRBJ1-4; perhaps TRBD1 as D (6 bases). The TCR was taken from a woman in her twenties or thirties with Graves disease. The CDR3 bases are TGTGCCAGCAGAATCCAGGGGCAGCGTAATGAAAAACTGTTTTTT. Its translation: CASRIQGQRNEKLFF.